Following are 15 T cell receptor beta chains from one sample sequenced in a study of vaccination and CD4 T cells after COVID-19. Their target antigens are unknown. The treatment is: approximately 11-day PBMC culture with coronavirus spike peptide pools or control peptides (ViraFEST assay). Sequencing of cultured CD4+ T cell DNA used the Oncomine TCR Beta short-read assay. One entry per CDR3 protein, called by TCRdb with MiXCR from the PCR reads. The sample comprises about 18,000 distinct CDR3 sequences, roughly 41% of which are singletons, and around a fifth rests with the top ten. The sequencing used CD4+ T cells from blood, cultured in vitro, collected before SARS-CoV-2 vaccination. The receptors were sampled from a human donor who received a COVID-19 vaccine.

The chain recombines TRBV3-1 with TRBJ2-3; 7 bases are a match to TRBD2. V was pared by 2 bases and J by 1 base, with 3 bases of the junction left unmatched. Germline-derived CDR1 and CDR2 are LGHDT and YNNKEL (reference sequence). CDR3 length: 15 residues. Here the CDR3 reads CASSQSGEGTDTQYF. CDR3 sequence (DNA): TGTGCCAGCAGCCAAAGCGGGGAGGGCACAGATACGCAGTATTTT.

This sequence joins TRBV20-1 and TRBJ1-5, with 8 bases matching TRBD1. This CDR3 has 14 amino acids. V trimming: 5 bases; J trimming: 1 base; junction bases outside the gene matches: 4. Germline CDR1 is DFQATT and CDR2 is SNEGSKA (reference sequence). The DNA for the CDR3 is TGCAGTGCTGTCGACAGGGGCAGCAATCAGCCCCAGCATTTT. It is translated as CSAVDRGSNQPQHF.

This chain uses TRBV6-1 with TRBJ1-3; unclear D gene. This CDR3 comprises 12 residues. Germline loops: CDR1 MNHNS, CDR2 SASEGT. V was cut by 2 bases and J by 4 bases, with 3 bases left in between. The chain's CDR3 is CASSESGNTIYF. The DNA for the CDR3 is TGTGCCAGCAGTGAATCCGGAAACACCATATATTTT.

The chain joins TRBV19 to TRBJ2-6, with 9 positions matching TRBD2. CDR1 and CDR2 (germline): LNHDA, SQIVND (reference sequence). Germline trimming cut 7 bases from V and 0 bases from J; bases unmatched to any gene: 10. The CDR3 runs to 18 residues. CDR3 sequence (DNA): TGTGCCAGTATCCGAGCTAGCGGGGCCTTCTCTGGGGCCAACGTCCTGACTTTC. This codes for CASIRASGAFSGANVLTF.

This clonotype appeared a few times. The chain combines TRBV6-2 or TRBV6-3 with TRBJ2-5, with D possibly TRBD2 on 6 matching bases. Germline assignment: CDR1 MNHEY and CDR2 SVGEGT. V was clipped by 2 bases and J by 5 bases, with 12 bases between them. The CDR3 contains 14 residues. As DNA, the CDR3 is TGTGCCAGCAGTTACCCGACTAGAGTTGAGACCCAGTACTTC. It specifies CASSYPTRVETQYF.

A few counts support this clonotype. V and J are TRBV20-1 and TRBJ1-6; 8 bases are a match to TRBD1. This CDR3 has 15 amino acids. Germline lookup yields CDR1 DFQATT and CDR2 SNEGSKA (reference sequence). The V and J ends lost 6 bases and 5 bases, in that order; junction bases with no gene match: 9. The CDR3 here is CSATTPGQDNSPLHF. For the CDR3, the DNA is TGCAGTGCAACCACCCCGGGACAGGATAATTCACCCCTCCACTTT.

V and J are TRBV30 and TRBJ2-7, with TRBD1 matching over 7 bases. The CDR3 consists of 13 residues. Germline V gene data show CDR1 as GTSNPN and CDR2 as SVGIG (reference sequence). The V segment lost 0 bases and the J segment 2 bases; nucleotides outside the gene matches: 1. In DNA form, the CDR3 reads TGTGCCTGGAGTGTGCAGGGGGCCTACGAGCAGTACTTC. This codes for CAWSVQGAYEQYF.

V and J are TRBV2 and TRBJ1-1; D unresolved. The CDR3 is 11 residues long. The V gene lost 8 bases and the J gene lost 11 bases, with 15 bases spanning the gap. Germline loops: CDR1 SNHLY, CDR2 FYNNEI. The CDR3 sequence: CASRGEGEAFF. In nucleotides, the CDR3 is TGTGCCAGCCGCGGTGAGGGCGAGGCTTTCTTT.

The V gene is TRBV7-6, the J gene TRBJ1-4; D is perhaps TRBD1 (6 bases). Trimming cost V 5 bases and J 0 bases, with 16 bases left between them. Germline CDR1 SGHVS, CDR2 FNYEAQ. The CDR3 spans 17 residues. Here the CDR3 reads CASSPGGGTSTNEKLFF. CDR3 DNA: TGTGCCAGCAGCCCCGGCGGGGGGACATCAACTAATGAAAAACTGTTTTTT.

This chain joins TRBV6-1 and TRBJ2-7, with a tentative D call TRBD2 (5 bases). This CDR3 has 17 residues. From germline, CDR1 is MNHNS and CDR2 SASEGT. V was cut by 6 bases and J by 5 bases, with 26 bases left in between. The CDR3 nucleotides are TGTGCCAGCAGCGGGATAATCGTCCGGTGGGCCGACGACGAGCAGTACTTC. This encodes CASSGIIVRWADDEQYF.

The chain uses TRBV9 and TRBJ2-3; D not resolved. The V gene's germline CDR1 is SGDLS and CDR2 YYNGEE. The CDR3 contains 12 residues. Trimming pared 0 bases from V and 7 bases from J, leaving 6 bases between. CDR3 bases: TGTGCCAGCAGCGTAGAGGGAAATACGCAGTATTTT. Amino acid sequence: CASSVEGNTQYF.

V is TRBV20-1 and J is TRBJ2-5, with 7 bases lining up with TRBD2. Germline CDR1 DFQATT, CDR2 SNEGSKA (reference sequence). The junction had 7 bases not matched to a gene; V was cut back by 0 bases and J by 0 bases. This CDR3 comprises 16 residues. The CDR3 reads CSARDPAGTYQETQYF. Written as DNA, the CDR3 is TGCAGTGCTAGAGATCCAGCGGGGACGTACCAAGAGACCCAGTACTTC.

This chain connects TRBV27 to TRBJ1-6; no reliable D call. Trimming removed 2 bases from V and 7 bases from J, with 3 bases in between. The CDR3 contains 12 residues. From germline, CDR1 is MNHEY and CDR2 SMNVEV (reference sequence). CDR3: CASSLSNSPLHF. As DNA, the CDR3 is TGTGCCAGCAGTTTAAGCAATTCACCCCTCCACTTT.

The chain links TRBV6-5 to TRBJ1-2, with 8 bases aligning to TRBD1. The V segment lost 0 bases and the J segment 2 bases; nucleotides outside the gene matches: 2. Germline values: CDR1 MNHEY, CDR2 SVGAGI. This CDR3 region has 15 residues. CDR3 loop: CASSYSRTGNYGYTF. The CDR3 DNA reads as TGTGCCAGCAGTTACTCCCGGACAGGGAACTATGGCTACACCTTC.

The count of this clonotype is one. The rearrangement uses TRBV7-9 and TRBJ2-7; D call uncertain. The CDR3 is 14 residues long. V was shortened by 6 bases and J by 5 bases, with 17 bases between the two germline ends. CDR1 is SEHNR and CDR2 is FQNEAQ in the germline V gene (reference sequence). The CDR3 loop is CASRPKGLKNEQYF. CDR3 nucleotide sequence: TGTGCCAGCAGACCCAAGGGCCTCAAGAACGAGCAGTACTTC.